The 14 T cell receptor beta chains presented below share a single source sample, sequenced in a study of human T cells and chemical hapten exposure. It was unfractionated whole blood from which total RNA was extracted. TCRdb analysed the 5' RACE reads with MiXCR anew, one entry per CDR3 protein. The sample comprises roughly 81,000 distinct CDR3 sequences, 7.7% of which are singletons, and approximately 2.3% rests with the top ten. Receptor source: a male donor in good health.

The sample holds many counts of this clonotype. This chain links TRBV4-3 with TRBJ2-7; possible D gene TRBD1, 6 bases. Trimming pared 2 bases from V and 2 bases from J, leaving 10 bases between. Germline V gene lookup returns CDR1 LGHNA and CDR2 YSLEER. The CDR3 spans 14 residues. CDR3 nucleotides: TGCGCCAGCAGCCAAACAGGGCGCACCTACGAGCAGTACTTC. This sequence encodes CASSQTGRTYEQYF.

There are many counts of this clonotype. The J gene is TRBJ2-1, the V gene TRBV20-1, with 12 positions matching TRBD2. Looked up from germline, CDR1 is DFQATT and CDR2 is SNEGSKA (reference sequence). V gave up 4 bases and J gave up 4 bases; unmatched junction bases: 8. CDR3 length: 16 residues. CDR3 amino acids: CSAKKPSGGAYNEQFF. In DNA, the CDR3 is TGCAGTGCTAAAAAGCCTAGCGGGGGGGCATACAATGAGCAGTTCTTC.

This chain links TRBV2 with TRBJ2-3, with D tentatively TRBD2 (5 bases). The CDR3 length is 12 residues. Germline values: CDR1 SNHLY, CDR2 FYNNEI. V was clipped by 3 bases and J by 6 bases, with 7 bases between them. The CDR3 loop reads CASSDREDTQYF. The CDR3, as DNA: TGTGCCAGCAGTGATAGGGAGGATACGCAGTATTTT.

This clonotype was picked up many times. This chain links TRBV10-3 with TRBJ2-7; D unclear. CDR1 is ENHRY, CDR2 SYGVKD, per germline. Between the trimmed V and J ends, which lost 2 bases and 6 bases, there was a span of 14 bases. This CDR3 has 14 residues. In nucleotides, the CDR3 is TGTGCCATCAGTGAGACTAAGGTGAATTCCGAGCAGTACTTC. The encoded protein is CAISETKVNSEQYF.

This clonotype was seen a handful of times. This chain connects TRBV5-1 to TRBJ1-4; D may be TRBD1 (6 bases). Germline V gene data show CDR1 as SGHRS and CDR2 as YFSETQ. The CDR3 length is 13 residues. Between the trimmed V and J ends, which lost 4 bases and 3 bases, there was a span of 7 bases. For the CDR3, the DNA is TGCGCCAGCAGCCGGACAGCTAATGAAAAACTGTTTTTT. Translation: CASSRTANEKLFF.

On this clonotype: A read error may produce the germline difference seen at one junction end. The chain has TRBV6-2 or TRBV6-3 and TRBJ1-5, with D possibly TRBD1 on 5 matching bases. Germline CDR1 and CDR2: MNHEY and SVGEGT. The length of the CDR3 is 14 residues. This CDR3 is CASSPTQDNKPQHF. In DNA form, the CDR3 reads TGTGCCAGCAGCCCAACACAGGACAATAAGCCCCAGCATTTT.

In this sample, this clonotype turned up many times. The J gene is TRBJ2-3, the V gene TRBV20-1; TRBD2 matches 8 bases. This CDR3 has 16 amino acids. V shed 6 bases, J shed 2 bases, and the junction held 13 bases outside the gene matches. The germline gives CDR1 DFQATT, CDR2 SNEGSKA (reference sequence). The CDR3 here is CSASPPGRGATDTQYF. Here the CDR3 DNA reads TGCAGTGCATCCCCACCGGGGCGGGGGGCCACAGATACGCAGTATTTT.

The sample holds a few counts of this clonotype. The chain combines TRBV6-5 with TRBJ2-1; 7 nucleotides line up with TRBD1. The CDR3 has 15 residues. Germline lookup yields CDR1 MNHEY and CDR2 SVGAGI. Unmatched junction bases numbered 13, after V lost 6 bases and J lost 8 bases. The CDR3 spells CASRTGNRGRDEQFF. Written as DNA, the CDR3 is TGTGCCAGCAGAACCGGGAACAGGGGAAGGGATGAGCAGTTCTTC.

The sample holds a few counts of this clonotype. The chain combines TRBV5-5 with TRBJ1-5; tentatively, D is TRBD1 (6 bases). The CDR3 consists of 18 residues. Trimming left V 2 bases short and J 2 bases short, with 20 bases between. CDR1 SGHKS and CDR2 YYEKEE come from the germline V gene (reference sequence). The CDR3 sequence is CASSFWTAVRPGNQPQHF. The CDR3 bases are TGTGCCAGCAGCTTCTGGACAGCCGTTCGTCCGGGCAATCAGCCCCAGCATTTT. Variable domain in full (rest from reference TRBV5-5 and TRBJ1-5): DAGVTQSPTHLIKTRGQQVTLRCSPISGHKSVSWYQQVLGQGPQFIFQYYEKEERGRGNFPDRFSARQFPNYSSELNVNALLLGDSALYLCASSFWTAVRPGNQPQHFGDGTRLSIL.

This clonotype was observed at least ten times. This rearrangement joins TRBV4-3 to TRBJ1-2; no firm D call. Per the germline V gene, CDR1 is LGHNA and CDR2 is YSLEER. The V end was cut by 0 bases, the J end by 3 bases, with 8 bases between. This CDR3 is 14 amino acids long. DNA for the CDR3: TGCGCCAGCAGCCAAGATCCTACAGACTATGGCTACACCTTC. Protein: CASSQDPTDYGYTF.

This clonotype showed up many times. The rearrangement uses TRBV5-1 and TRBJ1-5; unclear D gene. Germline CDR1 reads SGHRS; CDR2 reads YFSETQ. Trimming shortened V by 4 bases and J by 3 bases, and 14 bases separated the two germline ends. The CDR3 loop spans 15 amino acids. This CDR3 is CASSTLPGDNQPQHF. Written as DNA, the CDR3 is TGCGCCAGCAGCACATTACCGGGAGACAATCAGCCCCAGCATTTT.

In its sample, this clonotype was seen many times. This chain joins TRBV6-5 and TRBJ2-7, with TRBD1 identical over 11 bases. From germline, CDR1 is MNHEY and CDR2 SVGAGI. With 5 bases clipped from V and 4 bases from J, the junction kept 16 bases outside the gene matches. The CDR3 spans 18 residues. The CDR3 sequence: CASSPLGQGAIDEYEQYF. CDR3 nucleotides: TGTGCCAGCAGTCCTCTAGGACAGGGGGCTATAGATGAGTACGAGCAGTACTTC.

This clonotype was observed a few times. The rearrangement links TRBV14 to TRBJ2-5; D gene uncertain. The V end was cut by 0 bases, the J end by 2 bases, with 16 bases between. CDR3 length: 17 residues. Germline V CDR1 and CDR2: SGHDN, FVKESK. Here the CDR3 reads CASSQDAQSGLQETQYF. DNA of the CDR3: TGTGCCAGCAGCCAAGATGCCCAAAGTGGGTTACAAGAGACCCAGTACTTC.

This clonotype was detected many times. This sequence joins TRBV12-3 or TRBV12-4 and TRBJ1-5; D remains unclear. This CDR3 is built from 13 residues. V was shortened by 3 bases and J by 0 bases, with 3 bases between the two germline ends. Here the CDR3 reads CASSFSSNQPQHF. The CDR3 coding sequence is TGTGCCAGCAGTTTTAGTAGCAATCAGCCCCAGCATTTT.